These T cell receptor beta chains were read from a single sample in a study of vaccination and CD4 T cells after COVID-19. No antigen has been identified for these receptors. Each CDR3 protein is one row after TCRdb ran MiXCR on the PCR reads. This repertoire shows approximately 10,000 distinct CDR3 sequences, approximately 30% found once; its top ten account for around 19%. The sequencing sample was made of CD4+ T cells from blood, cultured in vitro. All receptors come from a human donor in good health. The CDR3 runs from the conserved cysteine through the conserved F or W. Fields, in order: V gene, J gene, clone size, D gene, CDR3 protein, CDR3 DNA. A D gene is named only where the DNA matches it firmly. Expanded clones are given a class, and other clones once, few, many or no size at all.

>TRBV10-3|TRBJ1-1|-|-
CAISESGGFGEAFF
TGTGCCATCAGTGAGTCCGGGGGGTTCGGTGAAGCTTTCTTT
>TRBV6-2/TRBV6-3|TRBJ2-3|-|-
CASSYSGGFADTQYF
TGTGCCAGCAGTTACTCCGGCGGGTTCGCAGATACGCAGTATTTT
>TRBV20-1|TRBJ2-1|few|-
CSARAPFPSSYNEQFF
TGCAGTGCTAGAGCCCCTTTCCCGAGCTCCTACAATGAGCAGTTCTTC
>TRBV18|TRBJ2-1|-|-
CASNPGLGFYEQFF
TGTGCCAGTAACCCAGGGTTGGGGTTTTATGAGCAGTTCTTC
>TRBV6-1|TRBJ2-3|few|TRBD2
CASRQREGTDTQYF
TGTGCCAGCAGACAGCGGGAGGGGACAGATACGCAGTATTTT
>TRBV20-1|TRBJ2-1|-|TRBD2
CSAIRPGGRVNEQFF
TGCAGTGCTATACGCCCGGGCGGGAGGGTAAATGAGCAGTTCTTC
>TRBV6-1|TRBJ2-1|-|TRBD2
CASRDRTRGDEQFF
TGTGCCAGCAGGGATCGGACTAGGGGCGATGAGCAGTTCTTC
>TRBV4-2|TRBJ2-3|-|-
CASSQESLRDTQYF
TGTGCCAGCAGCCAAGAATCACTCCGAGATACGCAGTATTTT
>TRBV6-5|TRBJ2-2|few|-
CASSSRTRTGELFF
TGTGCCAGCAGTTCAAGAACTAGGACCGGGGAGCTGTTTTTT
>TRBV25-1|TRBJ1-1|few|-
CASSVSGQRNTEAFF
TGTGCCAGCAGTGTATCCGGACAGAGGAACACTGAAGCTTTCTTT
>TRBV12-3/TRBV12-4|TRBJ2-5|once|TRBD2
CASSFAGGGQETQYF
TGTGCCAGCAGTTTTGCGGGAGGGGGCCAAGAGACCCAGTACTTC
>TRBV28|TRBJ2-2|few|TRBD1
CASSFQGQGRPPNTGELFF
TGTGCCAGCAGTTTCCAAGGACAGGGGAGACCCCCTAACACCGGGGAGCTGTTTTTT
>TRBV29-1|TRBJ2-3|-|TRBD2
CSVEGLAGYTDTQYF
TGCAGCGTTGAAGGGCTAGCGGGATACACAGATACGCAGTATTTT
>TRBV20-1|TRBJ2-5|few|-
CSTGAQPEGTQYF
TGCAGTACCGGGGCCCAACCCGAGGGGACCCAGTACTTC
>TRBV7-6|TRBJ2-5|-|TRBD2
CASSLRLAGGGETQYF
TGTGCCAGCAGCTTAAGACTAGCGGGAGGGGGGGAGACCCAGTACTTC
>TRBV6-2/TRBV6-3|TRBJ2-1|-|TRBD2
CASKPSGSHNEQFF
TGTGCCAGCAAACCGAGCGGGAGCCACAATGAGCAGTTCTTC
>TRBV6-1|TRBJ2-7|few|TRBD1
CASSRGTGNYEQYF
TGTGCCAGCAGTAGAGGGACAGGGAACTACGAGCAGTACTTC